This entry is about one T cell receptor (beta chain). This entry is derived from a study of T cells after yellow fever vaccination. CDR1 and CDR2 from the germline V gene are SGHRS and YFSETQ. Trimming left V 0 bases short and J 2 bases short, with 6 bases between. The CDR3 loop spans 14 amino acids. From the 5' RACE reads, TCRdb called clonotypes with MiXCR, one entry per CDR3 protein. The repertoire holds roughly 250,000 distinct CDR3 sequences, 13% seen once, with around 0.55% in the top ten. This chain links TRBV5-1 with TRBJ1-5, with D uncertain. Specimen: CD4+ T cells sorted from PBMCs, collected 45 days after the yellow fever booster vaccination. This receptor was identified in a man under 40 who received the YFV17D yellow fever vaccine. The CDR3 loop reads CASSLGSGNQPQHF. The CDR3 DNA follows: TGCGCCAGCAGCTTGGGGTCAGGCAATCAGCCCCAGCATTTT.